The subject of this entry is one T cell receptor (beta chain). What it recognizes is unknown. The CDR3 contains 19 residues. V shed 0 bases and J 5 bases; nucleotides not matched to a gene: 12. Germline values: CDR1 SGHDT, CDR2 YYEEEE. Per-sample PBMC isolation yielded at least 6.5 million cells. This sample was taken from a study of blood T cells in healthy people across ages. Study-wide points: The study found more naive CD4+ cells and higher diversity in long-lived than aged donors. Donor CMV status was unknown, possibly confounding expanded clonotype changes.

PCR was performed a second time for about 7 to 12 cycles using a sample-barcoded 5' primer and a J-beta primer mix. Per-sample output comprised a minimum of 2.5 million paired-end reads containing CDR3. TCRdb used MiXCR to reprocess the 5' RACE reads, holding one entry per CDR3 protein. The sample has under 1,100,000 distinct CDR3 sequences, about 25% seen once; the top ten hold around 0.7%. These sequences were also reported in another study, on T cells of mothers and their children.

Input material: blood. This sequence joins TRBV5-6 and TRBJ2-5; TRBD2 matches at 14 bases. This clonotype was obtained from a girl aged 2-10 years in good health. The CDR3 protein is CASSLAGTSGGLGRETQYF. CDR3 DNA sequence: TGTGCCAGCAGCTTGGCAGGGACTAGCGGGGGCCTAGGCCGGGAGACCCAGTACTTC.